Listed below are T cell receptor beta chains from one sample, sequenced in a study of graft-versus-host responses after intestinal transplantation. TCRdb's table, derived via immunoSEQ multiplex PCR, lists solely in-frame clones and lacks some. The table records some 66,000 clones, about nine tenths of them present only once. The sequences come from ileum tissue, collected around 350 days after transplant. The receptors stem from a human patient who received an intestinal transplant, so some T cells may come from the graft donor. CDR3s include the opening cysteine and the closing phenylalanine or tryptophan. The D gene is left open where the match is weak. Expanded clones get a size class; other rows say once, few or many, or leave the size out.

NA	NA	TRBV5-1	TRBJ2-7	TGCGCCAGCAGCTTGGCCGGAAAGGGCGCCTACGAGCAGTACTTC	CASSLAGKGAYEQYF
once	NA	TRBV1	TRBJ2-5	TGCACCAGCAGCCAAGATTCTCCTAGCGGGAGATGGGAAGAGACCCAGTACTTC	CTSSQDSPSGRWEETQYF
NA	TRBD1	TRBV6-5	TRBJ2-1	TGTGCCAGCACCACCCGAGACAGGGTCAGTGAGCAGTTCTTC	CASTTRDRVSEQFF
NA	NA	TRBV7-6	TRBJ1-3	TGTGCCAGCAGCTTAGCTTACAGCGGGACCTCTGGAAACACCATATATTTT	CASSLAYSGTSGNTIYF
once	NA	TRBV29-1	TRBJ2-5	TGCAGCGTTTATGGGGAGACCCAGTACTTC	CSVYGETQYF
NA	TRBD1	TRBV28	TRBJ1-2	TGTGCCAGCAAGAGACAGGGAGCTAACTATGGCTACACCTTC	CASKRQGANYGYTF
NA	NA	TRBV6-5	TRBJ1-2	TGTGCCAGCCCGGGTTTTAACTATGGCTACACCTTC	CASPGFNYGYTF
NA	NA	TRBV11-3	TRBJ2-3	TGTGCCAGCAGCTTAGGGGCAAACCCGGGGGCAGATACGCAGTATTTT	CASSLGANPGADTQYF
NA	NA	TRBV12-5	TRBJ2-3	TGTGCTAGTGGTTTGGTTCTATCCGATCACGTGACAGATACGCAGTATTTT	CASGLVLSDHVTDTQYF
once	NA	TRBV15	TRBJ2-1	TGTGCCACCAGCACACCGGGACCCTTCTACAATGAGCAGTTCTTC	CATSTPGPFYNEQFF
NA	TRBD1	TRBV4-2	TRBJ1-4	TGTGCCAGCAGCCAAGGGGACAGGGCGTGGGCTAATGAAAAACTGTTTTTT	CASSQGDRAWANEKLFF
NA	NA	TRBV7-2	TRBJ1-5	TGTGCCAGCAGCTTAGTGGCGGGGCAGCCCCAGCATTTT	CASSLVAGQPQHF
NA	NA	TRBV5-5	TRBJ2-6	TGTGCCAGCAGCTTTTCCCCCTCAGTCTCTGGGGCCAACGTCCTGACTTTC	CASSFSPSVSGANVLTF
NA	TRBD2	TRBV11-2	TRBJ2-7	TGTGCCAGCAGCTATAGCGGGGGGGCTCCCTACGAGCAGTACTTC	CASSYSGGAPYEQYF
NA	NA	TRBV7-2	TRBJ2-7	TGTGCCAGCAGCCCAAAGCCCCCCTACGAGCAGTACTTC	CASSPKPPYEQYF
NA	TRBD1	TRBV5-4	TRBJ2-7	TGTGCCAGCAGCTCAATTGGACAGGAGTACCACGAGCAGTACTTC	CASSSIGQEYHEQYF
NA	NA	TRBV11-2	TRBJ2-5	TGTGCCAGCAGCTTGATGACAGGCCAGGAAGAGACCCAGTACTTC	CASSLMTGQEETQYF
NA	NA	TRBV6-1	TRBJ2-7	TGTGCCAGCCAGGGCCCCTACGAGCAGTACTTC	CASQGPYEQYF
NA	TRBD2	TRBV6-1	TRBJ2-3	TGTGCCAGCAGTCGAGCGGGGGATAGCACAGATACGCAGTATTTT	CASSRAGDSTDTQYF
NA	NA	TRBV5-1	TRBJ1-6	TGCGCCAGCAGCCCGAGCTCGTGGTCCGAGAGTTCACCCCTCCACTTT	CASSPSSWSESSPLHF
NA	NA	TRBV4-1	TRBJ1-1	TGCGCCAGCAGCCAAACGCCACCTAACACTGAAGCTTTCTTT	CASSQTPPNTEAFF
NA	TRBD1	TRBV6-5	TRBJ1-2	TGTGCCAGCACCCCAACAGGGGGCTACTATGGCTACACCTTC	CASTPTGGYYGYTF
NA	NA	TRBV6-1	TRBJ2-7	TGTGCCAGCAGAACCCGGGACATTTTCTACGAGCAGTACTTC	CASRTRDIFYEQYF
NA	NA	TRBV19	TRBJ2-1	TGTGCCAGTAGTATAAGCGGGTACAATGAGCAGTTCTTC	CASSISGYNEQFF
once	NA	TRBV6-6	TRBJ1-2	TGTGCCAGCAGTTACAGGGGCTATGGCTACACCTTC	CASSYRGYGYTF
NA	NA	TRBV6-6	TRBJ1-2	TGTGCCAGCAGTTACTCGACACAGGCTGGCTACACCTTC	CASSYSTQAGYTF
NA	NA	TRBV11-2	TRBJ2-7	TGTGCCAGCAGCTCCAGGTTTTCCACACGCTCGGGGGAGCAGTACTTC	CASSSRFSTRSGEQYF
once	NA	TRBV12-5	TRBJ1-1	TGTGCTAGTGGTTTAGTTCTGCGTATCACTGAAGCTTTCTTT	CASGLVLRITEAFF